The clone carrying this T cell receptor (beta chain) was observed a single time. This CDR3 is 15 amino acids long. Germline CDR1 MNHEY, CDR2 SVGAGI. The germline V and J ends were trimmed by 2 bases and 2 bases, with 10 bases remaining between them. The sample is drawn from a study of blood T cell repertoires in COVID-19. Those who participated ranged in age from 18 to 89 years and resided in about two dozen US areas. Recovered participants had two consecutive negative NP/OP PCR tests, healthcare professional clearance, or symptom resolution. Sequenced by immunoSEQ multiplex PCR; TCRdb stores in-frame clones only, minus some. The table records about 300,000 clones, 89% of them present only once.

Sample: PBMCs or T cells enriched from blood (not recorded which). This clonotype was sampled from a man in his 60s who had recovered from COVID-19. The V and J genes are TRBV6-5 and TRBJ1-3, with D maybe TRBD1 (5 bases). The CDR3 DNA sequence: TGTGCCAGCAGTTACGGGGGGGGAACTGGAAACACCATATATTTT. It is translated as CASSYGGGTGNTIYF.